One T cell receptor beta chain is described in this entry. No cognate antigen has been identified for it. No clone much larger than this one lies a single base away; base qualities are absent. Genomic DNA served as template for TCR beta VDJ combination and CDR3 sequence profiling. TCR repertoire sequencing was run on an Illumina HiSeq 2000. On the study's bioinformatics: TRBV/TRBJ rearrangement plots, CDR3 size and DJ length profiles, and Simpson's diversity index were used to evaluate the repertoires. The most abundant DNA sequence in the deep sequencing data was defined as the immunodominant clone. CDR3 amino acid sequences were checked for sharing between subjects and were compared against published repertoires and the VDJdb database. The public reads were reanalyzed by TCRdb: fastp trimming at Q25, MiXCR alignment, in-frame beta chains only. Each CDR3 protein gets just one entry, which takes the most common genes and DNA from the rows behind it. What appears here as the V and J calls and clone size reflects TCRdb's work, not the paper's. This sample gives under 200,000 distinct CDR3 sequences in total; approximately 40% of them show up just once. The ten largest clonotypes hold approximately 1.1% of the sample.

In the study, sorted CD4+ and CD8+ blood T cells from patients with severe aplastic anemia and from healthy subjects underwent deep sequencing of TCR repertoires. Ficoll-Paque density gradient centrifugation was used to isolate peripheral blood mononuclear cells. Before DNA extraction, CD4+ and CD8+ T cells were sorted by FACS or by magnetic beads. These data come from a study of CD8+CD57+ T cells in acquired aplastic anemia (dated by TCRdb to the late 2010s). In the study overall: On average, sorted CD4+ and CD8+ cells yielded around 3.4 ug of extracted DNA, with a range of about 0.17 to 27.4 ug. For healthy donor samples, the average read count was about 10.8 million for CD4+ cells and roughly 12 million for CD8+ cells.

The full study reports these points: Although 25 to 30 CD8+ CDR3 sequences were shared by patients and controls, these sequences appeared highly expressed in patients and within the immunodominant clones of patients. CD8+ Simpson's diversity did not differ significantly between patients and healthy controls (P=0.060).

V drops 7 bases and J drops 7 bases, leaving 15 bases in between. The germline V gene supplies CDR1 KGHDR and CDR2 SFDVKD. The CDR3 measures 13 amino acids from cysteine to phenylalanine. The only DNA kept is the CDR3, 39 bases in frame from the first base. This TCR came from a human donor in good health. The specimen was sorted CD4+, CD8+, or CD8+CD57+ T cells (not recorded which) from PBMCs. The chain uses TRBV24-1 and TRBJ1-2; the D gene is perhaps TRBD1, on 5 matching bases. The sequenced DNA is TGTGCCACCAGAGCCCAGGGAATAGGTGGCTACACCTTC. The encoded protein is CATRAQGIGGYTF.